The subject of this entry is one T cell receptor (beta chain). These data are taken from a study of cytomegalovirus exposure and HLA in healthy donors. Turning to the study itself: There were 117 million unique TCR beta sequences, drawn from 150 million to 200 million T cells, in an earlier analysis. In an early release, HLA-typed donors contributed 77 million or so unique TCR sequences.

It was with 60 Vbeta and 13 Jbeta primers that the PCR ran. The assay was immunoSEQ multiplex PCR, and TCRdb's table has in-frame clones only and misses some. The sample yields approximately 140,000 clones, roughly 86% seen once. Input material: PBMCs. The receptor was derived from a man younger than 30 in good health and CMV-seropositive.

This chain's CDR3 is CASSAGVNEKLFF. CDR3 in DNA: TGTGCCAGTAGTGCCGGGGTTAATGAAAAACTGTTTTTT. The V call is TRBV19, the J call TRBJ1-4; no clear D. This CDR3 comprises 13 residues. Germline assignment: CDR1 LNHDA and CDR2 SQIVND (reference sequence). The germline V and J ends were trimmed by 5 bases and 4 bases, with 8 bases remaining between them.